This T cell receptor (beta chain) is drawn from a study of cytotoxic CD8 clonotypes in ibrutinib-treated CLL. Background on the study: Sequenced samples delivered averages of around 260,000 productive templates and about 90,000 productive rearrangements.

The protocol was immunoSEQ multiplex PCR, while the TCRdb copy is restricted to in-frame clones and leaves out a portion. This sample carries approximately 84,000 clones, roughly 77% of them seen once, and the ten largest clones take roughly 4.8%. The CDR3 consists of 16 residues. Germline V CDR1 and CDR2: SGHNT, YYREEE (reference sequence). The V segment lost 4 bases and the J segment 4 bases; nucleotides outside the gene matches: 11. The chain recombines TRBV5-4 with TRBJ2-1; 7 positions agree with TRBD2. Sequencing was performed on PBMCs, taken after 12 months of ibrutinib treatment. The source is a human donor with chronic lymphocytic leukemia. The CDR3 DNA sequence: TGTGCCAGCAGCCCGGGTGGCGGGAGTCGGTACAATGAGCAGTTCTTC. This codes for CASSPGGGSRYNEQFF. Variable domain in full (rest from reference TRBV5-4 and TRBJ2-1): ETGVTQSPTHLIKTRGQQVTLRCSSQSGHNTVSWYQQALGQGPQFIFQYYREEENGRGNFPPRFSGLQFPNYSSELNVNALELDDSALYLCASSPGGGSRYNEQFFGPGTRLTVL.